This T cell receptor beta chain was observed in a study of Graves' ophthalmopathy and Graves' hyperthyroidism. Investigators amplified TCR beta CDR3 regions from RNA transcripts. RT-PCR was first run with HTBI primers, then multiplex PCR in a second round. TCRdb ran MiXCR on the multiplex PCR reads and lists one entry per CDR3 protein. The data show 650,000 to 900,000 distinct CDR3 sequences, roughly two fifths seen once. This clonotype was seen many times. At one boundary the junction diverges from the germline segment, which might be a read error. CDR1 and CDR2 (germline): WSHSY, SAAADI. CDR3 length: 15 amino acids.

The chain combines TRBV10-2 with TRBJ2-7; TRBD2 aligns across 7 bases. The clonotype originates from an adult man with Graves' ophthalmopathy. The sequenced material came from peripheral blood. The CDR3 DNA reads TGCGCCAGCACTGAGGGCGGGAGTTCATACTACGAGCAGTACTTC. Residues: CASTEGGSSYYEQYF.